This T cell receptor beta chain was sequenced for a study of OX40 agonist ivuxolimab in advanced cancers. Study in general: Dosing consisted of intravenous ivuxolimab at 0.01 to 10 mg/kg every 2 weeks. Dose-escalation patients had hepatocellular carcinoma, melanoma, renal cell or head and neck cancer.

This CDR3 contains 13 residues. Deletions cut 5 bases from V and 2 bases from J, with 9 bases between. The V gene's germline CDR1 is SGHAT and CDR2 FQNNGV. Drawing of blood for sampling happened at baseline, at cycle 4 day 1, and at cycle 7 day 1. A remark on this clone: The target antigen is unknown.

Study-level points and caveats: At 0.1 to 3.0 mg/kg, clonal expansion of CD4+ and CD8+ blood T cells had occurred by week 6.

Produced via immunoSEQ multiplex PCR; TCRdb's table is partial and in-frame only. The table has tens of thousands of clones, approximately 80% seen once. This receptor was taken from an adult with an advanced solid tumor such as melanoma, head and neck, liver or kidney cancer. This material consisted of CD4+ or CD8+ T cells sorted from blood, taken in a trial of the OX40 agonist ivuxolimab. The V and J genes are TRBV11-2 and TRBJ1-2; possibly TRBD1 for D (5 bases). The CDR3 bases are TGTGCCAGCAGCCAAACAGGCAACTATGGCTACACCTTC. Translating it yields CASSQTGNYGYTF.